A selection of T cell receptor beta chains follows, all from one sample in a study of CD4+ T cells in melanoma. The data were produced by immunoSEQ multiplex PCR, yet TCRdb's version contains in-frame clones alone and is incomplete. The repertoire holds roughly 150,000 clones, with around 90% as singletons. These TCRs come from a human donor with melanoma. CDR3s include the opening cysteine and the closing phenylalanine or tryptophan. The D gene is left open where the match is weak. The listing skips clone size in some rows; elsewhere it reads once, few, many or a size class.

J gene,D gene,V gene,clone size,CDR3 protein,CDR3 DNA
TRBJ2-2,TRBD1,TRBV25-1,-,CASSPGQGAGSGELFF,TGTGCCAGCTCCCCGGGACAGGGGGCTGGGTCCGGGGAGCTGTTTTTT
TRBJ1-4,-,TRBV7-8,-,CASSLIGGRQSGGEKLFF,TGTGCCAGCAGCTTAATTGGGGGGAGACAGTCGGGAGGAGAAAAACTGTTTTTT
TRBJ1-6,-,TRBV2,-,CASSWGGGVNSPLHF,TGTGCCAGCAGTTGGGGGGGAGGGGTTAATTCACCCCTCCACTTT
TRBJ2-1,TRBD2,TRBV18,-,CASSSSGLAGGGEQFF,TGTGCCAGCTCATCAAGCGGACTAGCGGGGGGCGGGGAGCAGTTCTTC
TRBJ2-7,-,TRBV28,-,CASSFTPPRGHEQYF,TGTGCCAGCAGTTTTACCCCCCCCAGGGGCCACGAGCAGTACTTC
TRBJ1-2,TRBD1,TRBV13,-,CASSPTGGAPGYTF,TGTGCCAGCAGCCCAACAGGGGGCGCGCCGGGCTACACCTTC
TRBJ1-1,-,TRBV5-1,-,CASSLPKLTNTEAFF,TGCGCCAGCAGCTTGCCCAAGCTCACGAACACTGAAGCTTTCTTT
TRBJ2-2,-,TRBV5-1,-,CASSHEQGNTGELFF,TGCGCCAGCAGCCACGAACAGGGGAACACCGGGGAGCTGTTTTTT
TRBJ2-5,TRBD2,TRBV2,-,CASRRSGGPAETQYF,TGTGCCAGCAGGAGGAGCGGGGGACCCGCAGAGACCCAGTACTTC
TRBJ2-2,-,TRBV11-3,-,CASSQNLGPTNTGELFF,TGTGCCAGCAGCCAAAACCTGGGACCAACGAACACCGGGGAGCTGTTTTTT
TRBJ1-1,-,TRBV6-5,once,CASTYLGNTEAFF,TGTGCCAGCACCTACCTGGGAAACACTGAAGCTTTCTTT
TRBJ2-3,-,TRBV5-6,-,CASRRRGSTDTQYF,TGTGCCAGCCGAAGGAGGGGGAGCACAGATACGCAGTATTTT
TRBJ1-1,-,TRBV6-6,once,CASSRSQGQGTEAFF,TGTGCCAGCAGCCGCTCTCAGGGGCAAGGCACTGAAGCTTTCTTT
TRBJ1-5,-,TRBV9,-,CASTLGPFDQPQHF,TGTGCCAGCACCCTGGGACCGTTCGATCAGCCCCAGCATTTT
TRBJ2-2,-,TRBV6-1,-,CASSVAVSSAGELFF,TGTGCCAGCAGTGTGGCAGTATCTTCTGCCGGGGAGCTGTTTTTT
TRBJ2-7,TRBD1,TRBV27,-,CASSSRGWTGEAAEQYF,TGTGCCAGCAGCTCACGGGGATGGACAGGGGAAGCCGCCGAGCAGTACTTC
TRBJ2-3,TRBD2,TRBV11-2,-,CASSRSGGATDTQYF,TGTGCCAGCAGCCGGAGCGGGGGGGCCACAGATACGCAGTATTTT
TRBJ2-7,-,TRBV9,-,CASSTSAGEPSYEQYF,TGTGCCAGCAGCACTTCCGCCGGGGAACCCTCCTACGAGCAGTACTTC
TRBJ2-5,TRBD2,TRBV6-1,-,CASREAGGPRETQYF,TGTGCCAGTCGGGAGGCGGGGGGTCCCCGGGAGACCCAGTACTTC
TRBJ2-7,TRBD2,TRBV4-1,-,CASSQVALAETYEQYF,TGCGCCAGCAGCCAAGTAGCGCTAGCGGAAACCTACGAGCAGTACTTC
TRBJ2-1,-,TRBV7-2,-,CASSPQGIGRSNEQFF,TGTGCCAGCAGCCCCCAGGGGATCGGTCGGTCAAATGAGCAGTTCTTC
TRBJ2-3,TRBD2,TRBV7-2,-,CASSSWTSLGLDTQYF,TGTGCCAGCAGCTCGTGGACTAGTCTGGGGCTCGATACGCAGTATTTT
TRBJ2-3,TRBD2,TRBV7-3,-,CASSLGLAADTQYF,TGTGCCAGCAGCTTAGGACTAGCGGCAGATACGCAGTATTTT
TRBJ2-7,-,TRBV20-1,once,CSASGGYEQYF,TGCAGTGCTAGTGGGGGGTACGAGCAGTACTTC
TRBJ1-1,-,TRBV5-1,-,CASKGQTNTEAFF,TGCGCCAGCAAAGGACAGACCAACACTGAAGCTTTCTTT
TRBJ2-1,TRBD1,TRBV5-1,-,CASSFIGTGGSNEQFF,TGCGCCAGCAGCTTCATAGGGACAGGGGGAAGTAATGAGCAGTTCTTC
TRBJ2-6,TRBD1,TRBV19,-,CASQPIFGDRGLTSDF,TGTGCCAGCCAGCCAATCTTCGGGGACAGGGGTCTCACTAGTGATTTC
TRBJ2-1,-,TRBV30,-,CAWSPTSLVGEQFF,TGTGCCTGGAGTCCAACTAGTCTGGTGGGTGAGCAGTTCTTC
TRBJ1-5,-,TRBV6-1,-,CASWLGGYQPQHF,TGTGCCAGCTGGCTAGGGGGGTATCAGCCCCAGCATTTT
TRBJ1-1,-,TRBV4-1,-,CASAQLSSVSSEAFF,TGCGCCAGCGCCCAGCTTAGTTCGGTATCCTCTGAAGCTTTCTTT
TRBJ2-7,-,TRBV2,-,CASRYNRDRVSHEQYF,TGTGCCAGCAGGTACAACCGGGACCGAGTGTCCCACGAGCAGTACTTC
TRBJ2-2,-,TRBV5-1,-,CASRSLGTTGELFF,TGCGCCAGCAGGAGCCTGGGGACCACCGGGGAGCTGTTTTTT
TRBJ1-4,TRBD1,TRBV7-2,-,CASSQDREKLFF,TGTGCCAGCAGCCAGGACAGGGAAAAACTGTTTTTT
TRBJ2-3,-,TRBV7-3,-,CASSLSTGLAQYF,TGTGCCAGCAGCCTCTCGACGGGACTGGCGCAGTATTTT
TRBJ1-5,-,TRBV7-2,-,CASSLAHAGNQPQHF,TGTGCCAGCAGCTTAGCCCACGCGGGCAATCAGCCCCAGCATTTT
TRBJ2-3,TRBD2,TRBV5-4,-,CASSLGGGVFTDTQYF,TGTGCCAGCAGCTTGGGCGGGGGGGTATTCACAGATACGCAGTATTTT
TRBJ2-1,-,TRBV6-1,-,CAAGSYNEQFF,TGTGCCGCGGGGTCCTACAATGAGCAGTTCTTC
TRBJ1-1,-,TRBV5-8,-,CASRIRGGTSWAFF,TGTGCCAGCAGGATACGGGGAGGGACTAGTTGGGCTTTCTTT
TRBJ1-3,-,TRBV4-2,once,CASSPGQSEDTIYF,TGTGCCAGCAGCCCCGGACAGTCTGAGGACACCATATATTTT
TRBJ2-3,-,TRBV11-2,-,CASLLDYTQYF,TGTGCCAGCTTGTTGGACTATACGCAGTATTTT
TRBJ2-3,TRBD1,TRBV19,-,CASTPGQSFTDTQYF,TGTGCCAGTACCCCGGGACAGAGCTTCACAGATACGCAGTATTTT
TRBJ1-1,-,TRBV5-1,once,CASSLGGETEAFF,TGCGCCAGCAGCTTGGGAGGGGAGACTGAAGCTTTCTTT
TRBJ2-1,TRBD2,TRBV4-1,-,CASSLLAGGPHEQFF,TGCGCCAGCAGCCTATTAGCGGGGGGGCCCCATGAGCAGTTCTTC
TRBJ2-5,TRBD1,TRBV5-1,-,CASSLGGQGAGQETQYF,TGCGCCAGCAGCTTGGGAGGACAGGGGGCCGGTCAAGAGACCCAGTACTTC
TRBJ2-7,-,TRBV6-5,-,CASSYSVQGRIGEQYF,TGTGCCAGCAGTTACTCGGTACAGGGCCGGATAGGCGAGCAGTACTTC